This T cell receptor (beta chain) derives from a study of CD8+ T cells in alopecia areata. Extraction of RNA preceded its reverse transcription into cDNA, which served as the sequencing template. Sequencing used immunoSEQ multiplex PCR; TCRdb keeps in-frame clones, though not all of them. This table holds under 350,000 clones, 58% found once. Described treatment: oral pan-JAK inhibitor, 5-10 mg twice daily. V lost 2 bases, J lost 5 bases, and 5 bases stayed unmatched. Germline CDR1 is LNHNV and CDR2 is YYDKDF (reference sequence). The CDR3 runs 15 residues. This clonotype was sampled from a human donor with alopecia areata. Specimen: CD4+ T cells sorted from blood, collected at week 24, from a patient treated with tofacitinib. The chain carries TRBV15 and TRBJ2-1; 8 bases are a match to TRBD1. The CDR3 here is CATSRRQGFNNEQFF. CDR3 coding DNA: TGTGCCACCAGCAGACGACAGGGGTTCAACAATGAGCAGTTCTTC.